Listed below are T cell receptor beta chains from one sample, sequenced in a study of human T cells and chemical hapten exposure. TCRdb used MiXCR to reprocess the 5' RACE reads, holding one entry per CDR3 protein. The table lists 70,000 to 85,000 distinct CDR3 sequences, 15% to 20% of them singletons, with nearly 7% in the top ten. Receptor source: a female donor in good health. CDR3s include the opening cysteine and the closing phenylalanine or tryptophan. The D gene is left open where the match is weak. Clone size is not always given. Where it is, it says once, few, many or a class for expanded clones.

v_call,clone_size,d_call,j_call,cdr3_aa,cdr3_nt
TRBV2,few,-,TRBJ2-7,CASSEGHSYEQYF,TGTGCCAGCAGTGAAGGCCACTCCTACGAGCAGTACTTC
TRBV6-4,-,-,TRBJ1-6,CASSDDGQPNSPLHF,TGTGCCAGCAGTGACGACGGACAGCCTAATTCACCCCTCCACTTT
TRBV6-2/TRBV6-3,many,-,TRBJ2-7,CASSPTESIVDEQYF,TGTGCCAGCAGTCCGACAGAGAGTATCGTGGACGAGCAGTACTTC
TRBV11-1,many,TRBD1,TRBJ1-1,CASSPGGTGGRNTEAFF,TGTGCCAGCAGCCCAGGGGGGACAGGAGGTCGGAACACTGAAGCTTTCTTT
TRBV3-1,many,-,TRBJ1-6,CASSRPGENSPLHF,TGTGCCAGCAGCCGCCCGGGGGAGAATTCACCCCTCCACTTT
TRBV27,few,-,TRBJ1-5,CASSLNWNSNQPQHF,TGTGCCAGCAGTTTAAATTGGAATAGCAATCAGCCCCAGCATTTT
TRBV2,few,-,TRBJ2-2,CASSEWFEGATGELFF,TGTGCCAGCAGTGAATGGTTTGAGGGAGCCACCGGGGAGCTGTTTTTT
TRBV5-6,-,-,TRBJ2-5,CASRLGPKGQETQYF,TGTGCCAGCAGGTTGGGACCGAAGGGGCAAGAGACCCAGTACTTC
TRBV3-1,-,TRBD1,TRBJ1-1,CASSPTGAVMPAFF,TGTGCCAGCAGCCCGACAGGGGCGGTAATGCCAGCTTTCTTT
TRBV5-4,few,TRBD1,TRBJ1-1,CASSVTGAMNTEAFF,TGTGCCAGCAGCGTGACAGGGGCGATGAACACTGAAGCTTTCTTT
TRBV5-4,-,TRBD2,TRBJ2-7,CASSLSGRGAQYF,TGTGCCAGCAGCCTTAGCGGGCGGGGGGCGCAGTACTTC
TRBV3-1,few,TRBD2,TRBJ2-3,CASSRTSGITDTQYF,TGTGCCAGCAGCCGGACTAGCGGGATCACAGATACGCAGTATTTT
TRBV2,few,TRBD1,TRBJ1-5,CASSEGQGYQPQHF,TGTGCCAGCAGTGAAGGACAGGGATATCAGCCCCAGCATTTT
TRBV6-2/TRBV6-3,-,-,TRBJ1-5,CASKDGRRPQHF,TGTGCCAGCAAGGACGGTCGAAGGCCCCAGCATTTT
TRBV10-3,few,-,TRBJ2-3,CAISESADTQYF,TGTGCCATCAGTGAGTCGGCAGATACGCAGTATTTT
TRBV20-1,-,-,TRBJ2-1,CSARLASTSASEQFF,TGCAGTGCTAGATTAGCGTCCACCTCTGCGTCGGAGCAGTTCTTC
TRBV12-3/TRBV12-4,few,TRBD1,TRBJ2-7,CASSSRDRYSYEQYF,TGTGCCAGCAGTTCCCGGGACAGATACTCCTACGAGCAGTACTTC
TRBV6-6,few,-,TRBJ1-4,CASSYLGQFNEKLFF,TGTGCCAGCAGTTACTTGGGGCAGTTTAATGAAAAACTGTTTTTT
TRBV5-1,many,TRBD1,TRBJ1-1,CASRGQGASTEAFF,TGCGCCAGCAGGGGGCAGGGGGCCTCTACTGAAGCTTTCTTT
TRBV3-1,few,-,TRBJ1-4,CASSQNIVGGKLFF,TGTGCCAGCAGCCAGAACATTGTAGGGGGAAAACTGTTTTTT
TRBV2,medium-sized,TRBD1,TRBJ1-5,CASSGQGATDQPQHF,TGTGCCAGCAGTGGACAGGGGGCGACCGATCAGCCCCAGCATTTT
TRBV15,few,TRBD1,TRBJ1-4,CATSSRTGSAANEKLFF,TGTGCCACCAGCAGCAGGACAGGGTCGGCGGCTAATGAAAAACTGTTTTTT
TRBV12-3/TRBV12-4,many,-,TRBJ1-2,CASGINVGGYTF,TGTGCCAGCGGTATTAACGTCGGTGGCTACACCTTC
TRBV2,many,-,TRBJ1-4,CASQGTGKLFF,TGTGCCAGCCAGGGGACGGGGAAACTGTTTTTT
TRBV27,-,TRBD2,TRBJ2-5,CASRLAGIETQYF,TGTGCCAGCCGCCTAGCGGGGATAGAGACCCAGTACTTC
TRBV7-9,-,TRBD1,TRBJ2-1,CASSLAGQGRNEQFF,TGTGCCAGCAGCTTAGCAGGACAGGGGAGGAATGAGCAGTTCTTC
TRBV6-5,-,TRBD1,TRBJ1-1,CASSSWTGLETEAFF,TGTGCCAGCAGTTCGTGGACAGGGCTGGAGACTGAAGCTTTCTTT
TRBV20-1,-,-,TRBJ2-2,CSARWPTNTGELFF,TGCAGTGCTAGATGGCCTACGAACACCGGGGAGCTGTTTTTT
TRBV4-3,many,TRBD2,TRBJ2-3,CASSQDLTGLAGGHADTQYF,TGCGCCAGCAGCCAAGATCTAACGGGACTAGCGGGGGGTCATGCAGATACGCAGTATTTT
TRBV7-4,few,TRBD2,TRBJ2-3,CASSPRTGTSGGAVMSTDTQYF,TGTGCCAGCAGCCCGCGTACCGGGACTAGCGGGGGGGCTGTGATGAGCACAGATACGCAGTATTTT
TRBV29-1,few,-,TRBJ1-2,CSVDGGALNGYTF,TGCAGCGTTGATGGGGGGGCTCTAAATGGCTACACCTTC
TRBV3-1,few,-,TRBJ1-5,CASSQDWGGNQPQHF,TGTGCCAGCAGCCAAGACTGGGGGGGCAATCAGCCCCAGCATTTT
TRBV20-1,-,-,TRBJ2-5,CSARIDSFQETQYF,TGCAGTGCTAGAATTGACAGCTTCCAAGAGACCCAGTACTTC
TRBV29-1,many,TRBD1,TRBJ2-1,CSVSMGTGNNEQFF,TGCAGCGTTTCTATGGGGACAGGGAACAATGAGCAGTTCTTC
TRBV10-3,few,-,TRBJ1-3,CAIRDTGNTIYF,TGTGCCATCAGGGACACTGGAAACACCATATATTTT
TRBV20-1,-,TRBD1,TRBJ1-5,CSARGTGYQPQHF,TGCAGTGCTAGGGGGACAGGCTATCAGCCCCAGCATTTT
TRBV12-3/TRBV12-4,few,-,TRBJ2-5,CASSLFQETQYF,TGTGCCAGCAGTTTATTCCAAGAGACCCAGTACTTC
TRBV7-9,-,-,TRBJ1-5,CASSSTGQPQHF,TGTGCCAGCAGCTCTACAGGTCAGCCCCAGCATTTT
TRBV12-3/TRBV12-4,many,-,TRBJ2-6,CASTIFGRTSGANVLTF,TGTGCCAGCACCATATTCGGACGGACCTCTGGGGCCAACGTCCTGACTTTC
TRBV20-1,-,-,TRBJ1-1,CSARGYRDTEAFF,TGCAGTGCTAGAGGCTACCGGGACACTGAAGCTTTCTTT
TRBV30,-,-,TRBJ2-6,CAWSVVSSGANVLTF,TGTGCCTGGAGTGTCGTAAGCTCTGGGGCCAACGTCCTGACTTTC
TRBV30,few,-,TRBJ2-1,CASGHSYNEQFF,TGTGCCTCGGGACACTCCTACAATGAGCAGTTCTTC
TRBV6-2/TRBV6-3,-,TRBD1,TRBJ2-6,CASTTHSGTGSSGANVLTF,TGTGCCAGCACAACCCACTCCGGGACAGGGAGCTCTGGGGCCAACGTCCTGACTTTC
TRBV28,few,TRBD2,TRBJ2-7,CASSLAALRGEQYF,TGTGCCAGCAGCCTAGCGGCTCTCCGAGGGGAGCAGTACTTC
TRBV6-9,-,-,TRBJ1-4,CAKGGEAELNEKLFF,TGTGCCAAAGGAGGAGAAGCAGAACTTAATGAAAAACTGTTTTTT
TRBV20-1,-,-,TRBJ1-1,CSAVEPQRAFF,TGCAGTGCTGTGGAACCCCAGAGGGCTTTCTTT
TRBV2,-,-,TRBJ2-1,CASNVGGGSYNEQFF,TGTGCCAGCAATGTGGGTGGAGGCTCCTACAATGAGCAGTTCTTC
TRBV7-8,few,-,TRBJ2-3,CASSFRSSTTDTQYF,TGTGCCAGCAGCTTTCGGAGCTCGACCACAGATACGCAGTATTTT
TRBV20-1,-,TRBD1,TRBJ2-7,CSAPGTGGSYEQYF,TGCAGTGCGCCCGGGACAGGGGGTTCCTACGAGCAGTACTTC
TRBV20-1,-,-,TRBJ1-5,CSASGNQPQHF,TGCAGTGCTAGTGGCAATCAGCCCCAGCATTTT